This paragraph reports one T cell receptor beta chain. Its specificity is unknown. The data stem from a study of T cell responses to AZD1222 COVID-19 vaccine. As for the study in general: Second doses at about 4 or about 12 weeks were pooled.

Sequencing used immunoSEQ multiplex PCR; TCRdb keeps in-frame clones, though not all of them. The data contain some 130,000 clones, 75% to 90% of them singletons. The CDR3 has 9 amino acids. Germline V gene lookup returns CDR1 SQVTM and CDR2 ANQGSEA. The V end was cut by 6 bases, the J end by 3 bases, with 0 bases between. Findings and caveats of the study: Spike-wide coverage was observed for vaccine-associated CD4 TCRs, with dominant responses at 160-218 and 743-854. White British people made up most donors, females outnumbered males, and clonal diversity was possibly underestimated.

Here the sequenced sample was peripheral blood, taken on day 0 of AZD1222 vaccination. This TCR derives from an adult in good health. The gene calls are TRBV29-1 and TRBJ1-5; D is ambiguous. As DNA, the CDR3 is TGCAGCGTCAATCAGCCCCAGCATTTT. Protein sequence: CSVNQPQHF.